The next 24 T cell receptor beta chains were all read from a single sample in a study of Ad26.COV2.S vaccination and SARS-CoV-2 variants. Treatment noted: roughly 19 received Ad26.COV2.S at low or high dose, single or two shots; a few received placebo; per-sample allocation not given. Day 63 following the first vaccine or placebo injection was when the samples were taken. Generated by immunoSEQ multiplex PCR, the TCRdb table keeps only in-frame clones and is missing some. The data show around 300,000 clones, around 88% seen once. Sample: peripheral blood, taken in a trial of Ad26.COV2.S vaccine versus placebo. The receptors originated from a person between 18 and 65 years old who received the Ad26.COV2.S COVID-19 vaccine or a placebo.

This clone was recorded only once. The chain links TRBV5-1 to TRBJ1-2; possible D gene TRBD1, 5 bases. Germline CDR1 reads SGHRS; CDR2 reads YFSETQ. The CDR3 contains 15 residues. V lost 4 bases, J lost 3 bases, and 16 bases lay in between. This CDR3 reads CASSPVDGGDYGYTF. DNA for the CDR3: TGCGCCAGCAGCCCGGTGGACGGGGGGGACTATGGCTACACCTTC.

This clone was counted a single time. V gene TRBV5-6 combines with J gene TRBJ2-5, with D possibly matching TRBD1 (6 bases). CDR1 and CDR2 (germline): SGHDT, YYEEEE. V gave up 1 base and J gave up 4 bases, with 14 bases separating them. The CDR3 totals 15 residues. The chain's CDR3 is CASSLLRTVRETQYF. The DNA of the CDR3 is TGTGCCAGCAGCTTGCTCCGGACAGTTCGAGAGACCCAGTACTTC.

The chain recombines TRBV6-5 with TRBJ1-2, with a tentative D call TRBD1 (6 bases). Germline V gene data show CDR1 as MNHEY and CDR2 as SVGAGI. This CDR3 spans 13 amino acids. The V end lost 6 bases, the J end lost 7 bases, and 15 bases lay between the germline ends. The DNA for the CDR3 is TGTGCCAGCAGACTCACAGGGACGGGTGGCTACACCTTC. Its translation is CASRLTGTGGYTF.

The V call is TRBV6-2 or TRBV6-3, the J call TRBJ2-7; 8 bases are a match to TRBD2. V lost 0 bases, J lost 6 bases, and 10 bases stayed unmatched. Per germline, CDR1 MNHEY and CDR2 SVGEGT. CDR3 length equals 16 residues. CDR3 DNA: TGTGCCAGCAGTTACTCTGCAACGGGGGGGCCGTCCGAGCAGTACTTC. This codes for CASSYSATGGPSEQYF.

The chain joins TRBV3-1 (or the pseudogene TRBV3-2) to TRBJ1-1; 10 nucleotides match TRBD1. Germline loops: CDR1 LGHDT, CDR2 YNNKEL (reference sequence). Trimming cost V 2 bases and J 8 bases; bases outside gene matches: 8. The CDR3 runs to 15 residues. The CDR3 DNA reads as TGTGCCAGCAGCCAAAAAGACAGGGGGCTTGGGGAAGCTTTCTTT. This gives the protein CASSQKDRGLGEAFF.

This clone has only a few counts. The gene calls are TRBV28 and TRBJ2-3; TRBD2 matches at 11 bases. The length of the CDR3 is 19 residues. CDR1 is MDHEN and CDR2 is SYDVKM in the germline V gene. Trimming took 5 bases from V and 2 from J; bases not matched to a gene: 15. The CDR3, as DNA: TGTGCCAGCAGTCCGATACTAAGACTAGCGGGGACGAACACAGATACGCAGTATTTT. Its protein product is CASSPILRLAGTNTDTQYF.

The rearrangement links TRBV19 to TRBJ2-2, with D unresolved. This CDR3 comprises 14 residues. Germline V CDR1 and CDR2: LNHDA, SQIVND (reference sequence). V lost 5 bases, J lost 0 bases, and 7 bases lay in between. The CDR3 region has the DNA TGTGCCAGTAGTGCCGGGTCGAACACCGGGGAGCTGTTTTTT. Amino acids: CASSAGSNTGELFF. Filled out from reference TRBV19 and TRBJ2-2, the complete variable domain reads DGGITQSPKYLFRKEGQNVTLSCEQNLNHDAMYWYRQDPGQGLRLIYYSQIVNDFQKGDIAEGYSVSREKKESFPLTVTSAQKNPTAFYLCASSAGSNTGELFFGEGSRLTVL.

The genes are TRBV7-2 and TRBJ2-1; D uncertain. Between the trimmed V and J ends, which lost 2 bases and 4 bases, there was a span of 12 bases. This CDR3 is 15 amino acids long. CDR1 is SGHTA, CDR2 FQGNSA, per germline. The CDR3 region is CASSLNRASYNEQFF. CDR3 nucleotides: TGTGCCAGCAGCTTAAACCGAGCATCATACAATGAGCAGTTCTTC.

V usage is TRBV18 and J usage is TRBJ2-3; 8 bases map to TRBD2. The CDR3 length is 16 residues. Germline V gives CDR1 KGHSH, CDR2 LQKENI. V shed 2 bases and J 2 bases; nucleotides not matched to a gene: 6. The CDR3 loop is CASSPTGGGYTDTQYF. The CDR3 nucleotides are TGTGCCAGCTCACCAACTGGCGGGGGGTACACAGATACGCAGTATTTT.

The chain joins TRBV7-9 to TRBJ1-4, with 8 bases identical to TRBD1. Per the germline V gene, CDR1 is SEHNR and CDR2 is FQNEAQ (reference sequence). The CDR3 spans 15 residues. J lost 2 bases, V lost 5 bases, and 4 bases had no gene match. The CDR3 sequence is CASSRNRGTNEKLFF. Written as DNA, the CDR3 is TGTGCCAGCAGCCGGAACAGGGGGACTAATGAAAAACTGTTTTTT.

This rearrangement joins TRBV4-3 to TRBJ2-3, with 10 bases matching TRBD1. CDR3 length equals 16 residues. Germline V lookup: CDR1 LGHNA, CDR2 YSLEER. Unmatched junction bases numbered 5, after V lost 1 base and J lost 4 bases. The DNA for the CDR3 is TGCGCCAGCAGCCAAGCCTGGGACAGGGGAGCAGATACGCAGTATTTT. This encodes CASSQAWDRGADTQYF.

The chain carries TRBV28 and TRBJ2-5; no definite D call. CDR3 length equals 12 residues. CDR1 and CDR2 (germline): MDHEN, SYDVKM. The germline V and J ends were trimmed by 4 bases and 5 bases, with 8 bases remaining between them. CDR3: CASSSGWETQYF. CDR3 bases: TGTGCCAGCAGTTCAGGATGGGAGACCCAGTACTTC.

This clone appeared a few times. J is TRBJ1-1 and V is TRBV6-5; 12 nucleotides line up with TRBD1. Germline CDR1 is MNHEY and CDR2 is SVGAGI. The CDR3 has 15 residues. V lost 5 bases and J lost 2; bases outside the gene matches: 3. The CDR3 loop reads CASSPGTGGNTEAFF. The CDR3 nucleotides read TGTGCCAGCAGTCCAGGGACAGGGGGCAACACTGAAGCTTTCTTT.

The V gene is TRBV7-2, the J gene TRBJ2-2; no definite D call. This CDR3 has 17 residues. Germline values: CDR1 SGHTA, CDR2 FQGNSA. The V gene lost 1 base and the J gene lost 0 bases, with 12 bases spanning the gap. The CDR3 reads CASSLDRGRSNTGELFF. Written as DNA, the CDR3 is TGTGCCAGCAGCTTAGATCGAGGACGGTCGAACACCGGGGAGCTGTTTTTT.

CDR3 coding DNA: TGCAGCGTTGAATCTACGCACCTCAGACACCGGGACGGAAGGGCGGTCACCTTC. Its translation is CSVESTHLRHRDGRAVTF. The chain employs TRBV29-1 and TRBJ1-2; D may be TRBD1 (5 bases). The CDR3 is made up of 18 amino acids. The V end lost 2 bases, the J end lost 13 bases, and 35 bases lay between the germline ends. In germline, CDR1 is SQVTM, CDR2 ANQGSEA.

The rearrangement uses TRBV5-1 and TRBJ2-7, with 11 positions matching TRBD1. Trimming at V came to 4 bases and at J to 2 bases, leaving 11 bases not matched to a gene. The length of the CDR3 is 17 residues. Germline V gene sequence: CDR1 SGHRS, CDR2 YFSETQ. The chain's CDR3 is CASSHMTGTGGPYEQYF. The CDR3 nucleotides are TGCGCCAGCAGCCATATGACCGGGACAGGGGGTCCCTACGAGCAGTACTTC.

The chain combines TRBV18 with TRBJ2-5; D may be TRBD2 (9 bases). Germline V gene lookup returns CDR1 KGHSH and CDR2 LQKENI. Trimming cost V 4 bases and J 3 bases, with 27 bases left between them. There are 19 residues in the CDR3. CDR3 sequence reads: CASSRYQGAGSSGKETQYF. The DNA of the CDR3 is TGTGCCAGCTCACGATACCAGGGGGCCGGTTCTAGCGGGAAAGAGACCCAGTACTTC.

This sequence joins TRBV9 and TRBJ2-2; D is perhaps TRBD1 (6 bases). The CDR3 is made up of 14 amino acids. From germline, CDR1 is SGDLS and CDR2 YYNGEE. Trimming pared 4 bases from V and 7 bases from J, leaving 14 bases between. CDR3 DNA sequence: TGTGCCAGCAGCCGAATACAGGGCTTCGGGGAGCTGTTTTTT. Its translation: CASSRIQGFGELFF.

The J gene is TRBJ1-1, the V gene TRBV29-1; D call uncertain. The CDR3 sequence is 11 residues long. The V gene lost 5 bases and the J gene lost 3 bases, with 7 bases spanning the gap. Germline CDR1 reads SQVTM; CDR2 reads ANQGSEA. The CDR3 DNA reads TGCAGCGTTTCAGGATACACTGAAGCTTTCTTT. Its protein is CSVSGYTEAFF. Combining the CDR3 with reference TRBV29-1 and TRBJ1-1 gives the whole variable domain SAVISQKPSRDICQRGTSLTIQCQVDSQVTMMFWYRQQPGQSLTLIATANQGSEATYESGFVIDKFPISRPNLTFSTLTVSNMSPEDSSIYLCSVSGYTEAFFGQGTRLTVV.

The chain carries TRBV5-1 and TRBJ2-3; D is unclear. Germline V gene sequence: CDR1 SGHRS, CDR2 YFSETQ. CDR3 length: 14 residues. Trimming took off 3 bases at V and 2 bases at J, with 10 bases between the two ends. The CDR3 region is CASSWRTDTDTQYF. CDR3 coding DNA: TGCGCCAGCAGCTGGCGGACGGACACAGATACGCAGTATTTT.

The chain links TRBV5-1 to TRBJ2-5, with 7 bases fitting TRBD1. The V gene end was trimmed by 4 bases and the J gene end by 2 bases; junction bases not matched to a gene: 5. The CDR3 consists of 14 residues. Per the germline V gene, CDR1 is SGHRS and CDR2 is YFSETQ. The CDR3 coding sequence is TGCGCCAGCAGCCCCGGGACAGATCAAGAGACCCAGTACTTC. This codes for CASSPGTDQETQYF.

The CDR3 loop is CASSHTGNTQYF. The CDR3 nucleotides read TGTGCCAGCAGTCACACCGGGAATACGCAGTATTTT. The chain employs TRBV12-3 or TRBV12-4 and TRBJ2-3; possible D gene TRBD2, 5 bases. Trimming stripped 5 bases from V and 7 bases from J, with 10 bases between. This CDR3 has 12 residues.

V usage is TRBV5-1 and J usage is TRBJ2-7; D not resolved. This CDR3 is 14 amino acids long. CDR1 and CDR2 from the germline V gene are SGHRS and YFSETQ. Trimming took 1 base from V and 3 from J, leaving 11 bases between them. The CDR3 DNA reads as TGCGCCAGCAGCTTGACTGGGCAAGACTACGAGCAGTACTTC. Amino acid sequence: CASSLTGQDYEQYF.

The CDR3 DNA is TGTGCCAGTAGTACCGGGACAGAAAACAATGAGCAGTTCTTC. Translating it yields CASSTGTENNEQFF. This chain links TRBV19 with TRBJ2-1, with TRBD1 matching over 7 bases. Germline assignment: CDR1 LNHDA and CDR2 SQIVND (reference sequence). This CDR3 comprises 14 residues. V lost 4 bases to trimming and J lost 5 bases; unmatched junction nucleotides: 5.